One sample yielded the 20 T cell receptor beta chains listed below, sequenced in a study of blood T cell repertoires in COVID-19. The repertoire was sequenced with immunoSEQ multiplex PCR; TCRdb's copy has only in-frame clones and lacks some. The table includes about 140,000 clones, around 80% detected once. Sequences were obtained from peripheral blood. Receptors originate from a man aged 50 or older with acute or convalescent COVID-19.

The rearrangement joins TRBV18 to TRBJ2-2, with D uncertain. The V and J ends lost 2 bases and 1 base respectively, with 11 bases between them. Per the germline V gene, CDR1 is KGHSH and CDR2 is LQKENI. The CDR3 has 16 amino acids. CDR3: CASSPTVHLNTGELFF. As DNA, the CDR3 is TGTGCCAGCTCACCAACGGTCCATTTGAACACCGGGGAGCTGTTTTTT.

The V call is TRBV27, the J call TRBJ1-5; 8 bases line up with TRBD1. CDR3 length equals 13 residues. Germline V gene lookup returns CDR1 MNHEY and CDR2 SMNVEV (reference sequence). Unmatched junction bases numbered 4, after V lost 3 bases and J lost 9 bases. The CDR3 DNA reads TGTGCCAGCAGTTTCGGGGGGACAGGGCCCCAGCATTTT. Residues: CASSFGGTGPQHF.

This chain links TRBV18 with TRBJ1-2; D possibly corresponds to TRBD1 (6 bases). The CDR3 is 15 residues long. Trimming removed 6 bases from V and 3 bases from J, with 17 bases in between. CDR1 is KGHSH, CDR2 LQKENI, per germline. CDR3 sequence: CASSARRGHYYGYTF. The CDR3 DNA follows: TGTGCCAGCTCGGCCCGCAGGGGTCACTACTATGGCTACACCTTC.

The chain employs TRBV27 and TRBJ1-2, with 7 bases identical to TRBD1. CDR3 length equals 14 residues. V dropped 0 bases and J dropped 6; count of bases not matched to a gene: 4. The germline V gene encodes CDR1 MNHEY and CDR2 SMNVEV (reference sequence). The CDR3 sequence: CASSLSDRADGYTF. The CDR3 DNA reads as TGTGCCAGCAGTTTATCCGACAGGGCCGATGGCTACACCTTC.

This chain connects TRBV4-1 to TRBJ2-1; no clear D. V lost 1 base to trimming and J lost 6 bases, with 4 bases between them. Germline lookup yields CDR1 MGHRA and CDR2 YSYEKL. There are 12 residues in the CDR3. DNA of the CDR3: TGCGCCAGCAGCCAAGTAATCAATGAGCAGTTCTTC. It yields the protein CASSQVINEQFF.

In this sample, this clone turned up a few times. CDR3 in amino acids: CASSKATSGGRWDEQFF. The DNA for the CDR3 is TGCGCCAGCAGCAAGGCGACTAGCGGGGGCCGTTGGGATGAGCAGTTCTTC. V and J are TRBV4-1 and TRBJ2-1; TRBD2 matches 12 bases. The CDR3 has 17 amino acids. Germline CDR1 MGHRA, CDR2 YSYEKL. Germline trimming cut 5 bases from V and 8 bases from J; bases unmatched to any gene: 13.

This rearrangement joins TRBV2 to TRBJ2-3; 9 nucleotides match TRBD2. The ends lost 7 bases at V and 1 base at J; junction bases unmatched: 6. The CDR3 is made up of 15 amino acids. Germline V gene data show CDR1 as SNHLY and CDR2 as FYNNEI. The CDR3 reads CASNWRTSGTDTQYF. The CDR3 DNA follows: TGTGCCAGCAACTGGAGGACTAGCGGCACAGATACGCAGTATTTT. Based on the CDR3 plus reference TRBV2 and TRBJ2-3, the full variable domain is EPEVTQTPSHQVTQMGQEVILRCVPISNHLYFYWYRQILGQKVEFLVSFYNNEISEKSEIFDDQFSVERPDGSNFTLKIRSTKLEDSAMYFCASNWRTSGTDTQYFGPGTRLTVL.

The gene calls are TRBV9 and TRBJ2-7; a weak D match, TRBD2 (6 bases). Looked up from germline, CDR1 is SGDLS and CDR2 is YYNGEE. This CDR3 contains 16 residues. V was cut by 2 bases and J by 2 bases, with 17 bases left in between. The CDR3 nucleotides read TGTGCCAGCAGCGTGGAAAGCTGGGGAGGTCCCTACGAGCAGTACGTC. Translated: CASSVESWGGPYEQYV.

This clone came up once. This chain joins TRBV5-1 and TRBJ2-5; TRBD1 is a possible D gene (6 bases). The V gene lost 2 bases and the J gene lost 2 bases, with 10 bases spanning the gap. The germline V gene encodes CDR1 SGHRS and CDR2 YFSETQ. This CDR3 is built from 14 residues. The CDR3 DNA is TGCGCCAGCAGCTTAACAGGGAGTCAAGAGACCCAGTACTTC. Amino acid sequence: CASSLTGSQETQYF.

J is TRBJ2-2 and V is TRBV24-1, with D possibly matching TRBD1 (5 bases). The CDR3 extends over 15 amino acids. Deletions cut 3 bases from V and 4 bases from J, with 11 bases between. CDR1 and CDR2 (germline): KGHDR, SFDVKD. The CDR3 sequence: CATSDPGYRTGELFF. CDR3 coding DNA: TGTGCCACCAGTGATCCAGGGTATCGCACCGGGGAGCTGTTTTTT.

The chain's CDR3 is CASSRVQGGSYNEQFF. As DNA, the CDR3 is TGTGCCAGCAGCCGAGTACAGGGGGGTTCCTACAATGAGCAGTTCTTC. V usage is TRBV7-9 and J usage is TRBJ2-1; 8 bases are a match to TRBD1. Germline values: CDR1 SEHNR, CDR2 FQNEAQ (reference sequence). The length of the CDR3 is 16 residues. V dropped 5 bases and J dropped 1; count of bases not matched to a gene: 7.

The chain carries TRBV4-2 and TRBJ1-2; D might be TRBD1 (6 bases). The length of the CDR3 is 14 residues. Trimming removed 1 base from V and 6 bases from J, with 12 bases in between. In germline, CDR1 is LGHNA, CDR2 YNFKEQ. This chain's CDR3 is CASSQGMTGHGYTF. The CDR3 coding sequence is TGTGCCAGCAGCCAAGGGATGACAGGCCATGGCTACACCTTC.

The chain uses TRBV3-1 (or the pseudogene TRBV3-2) and TRBJ2-1; perhaps TRBD2 as D (7 bases). This CDR3 comprises 16 residues. CDR1 and CDR2 from the germline V gene are LGHDT and YNNKEL (reference sequence). V lost 6 bases and J 3 bases, leaving 18 bases between the germline ends. CDR3 sequence (DNA): TGTGCCAGCAGTCCCGAAGGGGGGGACAACTACAATGAGCAGTTCTTC. Translation gives CASSPEGGDNYNEQFF.

This chain links TRBV12-3 or TRBV12-4 with TRBJ1-5, with D perhaps matching TRBD1 (5 bases). The CDR3 contains 12 residues. V shed 11 bases and J shed 3 bases, with 11 bases lying between them. CDR3 loop: CASNRNNQPQHF. Written as DNA, the CDR3 is TGTGCCTCGAACAGGAACAATCAGCCCCAGCATTTT.

The chain is built from TRBV9 and TRBJ1-2; D remains ambiguous. This CDR3 comprises 13 residues. CDR1 SGDLS and CDR2 YYNGEE come from the germline V gene. Trimming pared 3 bases from V and 7 bases from J, leaving 13 bases between. The CDR3 DNA reads TGTGCCAGCAGCGCCACGGTAGCCGGTGGCTACACCTTC. Its protein product is CASSATVAGGYTF.

V gene TRBV10-3 combines with J gene TRBJ2-3; tentative D call: TRBD1 (5 bases). Germline lookup yields CDR1 ENHRY and CDR2 SYGVKD. There are 15 residues in the CDR3. Deletions cut 4 bases from V and 1 base from J, with 12 bases between. CDR3 amino acids: CAISARGAGTDTQYF. The CDR3 DNA sequence: TGTGCCATCAGTGCAAGGGGCGCGGGCACAGATACGCAGTATTTT.

V and J are TRBV27 and TRBJ2-1; D remains ambiguous. CDR1 and CDR2 from the germline V gene are MNHEY and SMNVEV (reference sequence). This CDR3 is built from 16 residues. V lost 0 bases and J 0 bases, leaving 9 bases between the germline ends. In DNA form, the CDR3 reads TGTGCCAGCAGTTTATCGTGGTACGGCTCCTACAATGAGCAGTTCTTC. It specifies CASSLSWYGSYNEQFF.

Only one count was recorded for this clone. This chain uses TRBV6-5 with TRBJ1-1, with TRBD1 matching 7 bases. V dropped 6 bases and J dropped 4; count of bases not matched to a gene: 11. The germline V gene has CDR1 MNHEY and CDR2 SVGAGI. CDR3 size: 15 residues. This CDR3 is CASSLQGPLGTEAFF. CDR3 nucleotides: TGTGCCAGCAGCTTACAGGGGCCTTTGGGCACTGAAGCTTTCTTT.

The rearrangement joins TRBV3-1 (or the pseudogene TRBV3-2) to TRBJ1-1; tentatively, D is TRBD1 (5 bases). The V end was cut by 4 bases, the J end by 2 bases, with 17 bases between. CDR3 size: 16 residues. Germline CDR1 LGHDT, CDR2 YNNKEL (reference sequence). CDR3 region: CASSPPGGVRNTEAFF. CDR3 nucleotides: TGTGCCAGCAGCCCCCCTGGGGGGGTAAGAAACACTGAAGCTTTCTTT.

This clone was picked up one time. The chain uses TRBV6-5 and TRBJ2-7, with D perhaps matching TRBD1 (5 bases). This CDR3 region has 14 residues. Trimming removed 6 bases at V and 4 bases at J, with 16 bases between. Germline lookup yields CDR1 MNHEY and CDR2 SVGAGI. Here the CDR3 reads CASRKTDLLYEQYF. The DNA for the CDR3 is TGTGCCAGCAGAAAGACAGACTTACTTTACGAGCAGTACTTC.